Listed below are T cell receptor beta chains from one sample, sequenced in a study of beta chain features in type 1 diabetes. The table came from immunoSEQ multiplex PCR; TCRdb's copy has only in-frame clones and leaves some out. Of hundreds of thousands of clones listed, roughly 13% are singletons. The sample taken for sequencing was naive CD4+ T cells from blood. Every receptor here comes from a man between 18 and 29 years old with type 1 diabetes. CDR3s include the opening cysteine and the closing phenylalanine or tryptophan. D genes are given only for firm matches. Size values are once, few and many counts, or a class for expanded clones, and some rows have none.

clone size	V gene	J gene	D gene	CDR3 DNA	CDR3 protein
few	TRBV6-1	TRBJ1-2	TRBD1	TGTGCCAGCATTCCGGGACAGGGGCTTGGCTACACCTTC	CASIPGQGLGYTF
-	TRBV6-6	TRBJ2-7	-	TGTGCCAGCAGTTACGGTGGAGGGGTGACGCCCTACGAGCAGTACTTC	CASSYGGGVTPYEQYF
-	TRBV5-1	TRBJ2-3	-	TGCGCCAGCAGCTTCGGGCAAACCACAGATACGCAGTATTTT	CASSFGQTTDTQYF
few	TRBV9	TRBJ2-3	TRBD1	TGTGCCAGCAGGCCAGGACAGGAATCAGATACGCAGTATTTT	CASRPGQESDTQYF
-	TRBV23-1	TRBJ1-1	TRBD1	TGCGCCAGCAGTCCTCCGGGACAGGTAAACACTGAAGCTTTCTTT	CASSPPGQVNTEAFF
few	TRBV30	TRBJ2-1	-	TGTGCCTGGGCCAAACAGGCGAGCTCCTACAATGAGCAGTTCTTC	CAWAKQASSYNEQFF
few	TRBV7-9	TRBJ2-5	TRBD2	TGTGCCAGCAGCCGAGGGACTAGCGGGGGGAACCAAGAGACCCAGTACTTC	CASSRGTSGGNQETQYF
few	TRBV13	TRBJ2-3	-	TGTGCCAGCAATCTTCAGGGAATCACAGATACGCAGTATTTT	CASNLQGITDTQYF
few	TRBV30	TRBJ2-5	-	TGTGCCTGGGGTGGGGCGAATGGGGGGACCCAGTACTTC	CAWGGANGGTQYF
-	TRBV11-2	TRBJ1-5	-	TGTGCCAGCAGCTCATTACGGGACACCCGCAATCAGCCCCAGCATTTT	CASSSLRDTRNQPQHF
few	TRBV29-1	TRBJ2-1	-	TGCAGCGTTGAAGCAGGGGCCAACAATGAGCAGTTCTTC	CSVEAGANNEQFF
-	TRBV25-1	TRBJ2-1	TRBD2	TGTGCCAGCACCGGGGAGGGAGCTGGGGAGCAGTTCTTC	CASTGEGAGEQFF
-	TRBV29-1	TRBJ2-7	TRBD1	TGCAGCGTGGCAGGGACAGGGGGTTTCCACGAGCAGTACTTC	CSVAGTGGFHEQYF
few	TRBV9	TRBJ1-1	-	TGTGCCAGCTCCAGACAGCCCGACACTGAAGCTTTCTTT	CASSRQPDTEAFF
-	TRBV11-2	TRBJ1-1	-	TGTGCCAGCAGCTTAAGAGGCAACGAAGCTTTCTTT	CASSLRGNEAFF
-	TRBV7-9	TRBJ1-5	-	TGTGCCAGCAGCTTCAAGGAACAGCCCCAGCATTTT	CASSFKEQPQHF
few	TRBV30	TRBJ1-3	-	TGTGCCTGGAGTCTAGTTGGAAACACCATATATTTT	CAWSLVGNTIYF
few	TRBV30	TRBJ1-2	TRBD1	TGTGCCTGGAGTCTTGACAGGGAAGGCTACACCTTC	CAWSLDREGYTF
few	TRBV2	TRBJ2-1	-	TGTGCCAGTACACCCAGGGTCTACAATGAGCAGTTCTTC	CASTPRVYNEQFF
few	TRBV7-2	TRBJ2-3	-	TGTGCCAGCAGCTTAGGCGCTAGCCCGAGCACAGATACGCAGTATTTT	CASSLGASPSTDTQYF
-	TRBV2	TRBJ2-2	TRBD2	TGTGCCAGCAAGCGGGGATCTAACACCGGGGAGCTGTTTTTT	CASKRGSNTGELFF
-	TRBV6-5	TRBJ2-3	TRBD2	TGTGCCAGCAGCCGAGGACTAGCGGGAGCAGATACGCAGTATTTT	CASSRGLAGADTQYF
once	TRBV6-5	TRBJ2-1	TRBD2	TGTGCCAGCAGCATATTAGCGGGGGGGCCGAATGAGCAGTTCTTC	CASSILAGGPNEQFF
-	TRBV10-3	TRBJ1-5	-	TGTGCCAGCAGTGAAGGGTATCAGCCCCAGCATTTT	CASSEGYQPQHF
-	TRBV9	TRBJ2-3	TRBD1	TGTGCCAGCAGCGCGACAGGGACCAGGGCAGATACGCAGTATTTT	CASSATGTRADTQYF
-	TRBV10-3	TRBJ2-2	-	TGTGCCATCAGGACCAAGTTAAGGGGGTCGGACACCGGGGAGCTGTTTTTT	CAIRTKLRGSDTGELFF
few	TRBV29-1	TRBJ2-7	-	TGCAGCGTTGTGGGCGTGTACGAGCAGTACTTC	CSVVGVYEQYF
-	TRBV6-5	TRBJ1-1	-	TGTGCCAGTTCTGGGCAGGAGGTCACTGAAGCTTTCTTT	CASSGQEVTEAFF
few	TRBV6-1	TRBJ1-5	-	TGTGCCAGCAGGAGGGAGGGAAATCAGCCCCAGCATTTT	CASRREGNQPQHF
-	TRBV29-1	TRBJ1-1	-	TGCAGCGTTGGACCGACAGGTCTGAACACTGAAGCTTTCTTT	CSVGPTGLNTEAFF
-	TRBV7-2	TRBJ1-1	TRBD1	TGTGCCAGCAGCCCCCAGGGGGCAACTAACACTGAAGCTTTCTTT	CASSPQGATNTEAFF
-	TRBV28	TRBJ2-7	-	TGTGCCAGCAGTTTATCGAACGGACGGGAGCAGTACTTC	CASSLSNGREQYF
-	TRBV10-3	TRBJ2-1	-	TGTGCCATCAGTGACTCGAGGACAAGCGATGAGCAGTTCTTC	CAISDSRTSDEQFF
-	TRBV23-1	TRBJ1-1	-	TGCGCCAGCAGCCTGTCAACCACTGAAGCTTTCTTT	CASSLSTTEAFF
few	TRBV25-1	TRBJ1-2	-	TGTGCCAGCAGTGATGCAGGTACCGGGGGCTACACCTTC	CASSDAGTGGYTF
-	TRBV2	TRBJ2-5	-	TGTGCCAGCAGTGAAGAACCCTTCCTAAAAGGGGGGACCCAGTACTTC	CASSEEPFLKGGTQYF
few	TRBV7-9	TRBJ1-5	-	TGTGCCAGCAGCTTAGGTCCCGGGGAGAGCAATCAGCCCCAGCATTTT	CASSLGPGESNQPQHF